This section outlines one TCR beta chain sequence together with its context. What it recognizes is unknown. With V trimmed by 5 bases and J by 6 bases, 5 bases remained unmatched. Germline CDR1 is LNHNV and CDR2 is YYDKDF (reference sequence). This CDR3 is 14 amino acids long. The data are from a study of CD8+ T cells in alopecia areata. Overall study context: Those treated were given oral tofacitinib at 5 to 10 mg twice daily. Study-level results: Scalp lesions, especially in alopecia totalis/universalis, had higher clonality than normal scalp. On tofacitinib, scalp clonality and expanded CD8+ clones among top 100 fell significantly. The study found that many expanded lesional clones persisted in scalp and blood during tofacitinib.

Treatment: oral pan-JAK inhibitor, 5-10 mg twice daily. RNA was extracted and reverse transcribed into cDNA as the sequencing template. Sequencing was performed with immunoSEQ multiplex PCR; in TCRdb, only in-frame clones are kept and a portion is missing. Of around 300,000 clones detected, 60% appear once; the ten largest clones hold 0.75% to 0.95%. The sequenced sample was CD4+ T cells sorted from blood, obtained around week 54, from a patient treated with tofacitinib. J is TRBJ2-1 and V is TRBV15, with 9 bases aligning to TRBD1. The source of this sequence is a human donor with alopecia areata. This CDR3 reads CATSRDRASNEQFF. The CDR3 DNA follows: TGTGCCACCAGCCGGGACAGGGCCTCCAATGAGCAGTTCTTC. Full variable domain (outside the CDR3, taken from reference TRBV15 and TRBJ2-1): DAMVIQNPRYQVTQFGKPVTLSCSQTLNHNVMYWYQQKSSQAPKLLFHYYDKDFNNEADTPDNFQSRRPNTSFCFLDIRSPGLGDTAMYLCATSRDRASNEQFFGPGTRLTVL.